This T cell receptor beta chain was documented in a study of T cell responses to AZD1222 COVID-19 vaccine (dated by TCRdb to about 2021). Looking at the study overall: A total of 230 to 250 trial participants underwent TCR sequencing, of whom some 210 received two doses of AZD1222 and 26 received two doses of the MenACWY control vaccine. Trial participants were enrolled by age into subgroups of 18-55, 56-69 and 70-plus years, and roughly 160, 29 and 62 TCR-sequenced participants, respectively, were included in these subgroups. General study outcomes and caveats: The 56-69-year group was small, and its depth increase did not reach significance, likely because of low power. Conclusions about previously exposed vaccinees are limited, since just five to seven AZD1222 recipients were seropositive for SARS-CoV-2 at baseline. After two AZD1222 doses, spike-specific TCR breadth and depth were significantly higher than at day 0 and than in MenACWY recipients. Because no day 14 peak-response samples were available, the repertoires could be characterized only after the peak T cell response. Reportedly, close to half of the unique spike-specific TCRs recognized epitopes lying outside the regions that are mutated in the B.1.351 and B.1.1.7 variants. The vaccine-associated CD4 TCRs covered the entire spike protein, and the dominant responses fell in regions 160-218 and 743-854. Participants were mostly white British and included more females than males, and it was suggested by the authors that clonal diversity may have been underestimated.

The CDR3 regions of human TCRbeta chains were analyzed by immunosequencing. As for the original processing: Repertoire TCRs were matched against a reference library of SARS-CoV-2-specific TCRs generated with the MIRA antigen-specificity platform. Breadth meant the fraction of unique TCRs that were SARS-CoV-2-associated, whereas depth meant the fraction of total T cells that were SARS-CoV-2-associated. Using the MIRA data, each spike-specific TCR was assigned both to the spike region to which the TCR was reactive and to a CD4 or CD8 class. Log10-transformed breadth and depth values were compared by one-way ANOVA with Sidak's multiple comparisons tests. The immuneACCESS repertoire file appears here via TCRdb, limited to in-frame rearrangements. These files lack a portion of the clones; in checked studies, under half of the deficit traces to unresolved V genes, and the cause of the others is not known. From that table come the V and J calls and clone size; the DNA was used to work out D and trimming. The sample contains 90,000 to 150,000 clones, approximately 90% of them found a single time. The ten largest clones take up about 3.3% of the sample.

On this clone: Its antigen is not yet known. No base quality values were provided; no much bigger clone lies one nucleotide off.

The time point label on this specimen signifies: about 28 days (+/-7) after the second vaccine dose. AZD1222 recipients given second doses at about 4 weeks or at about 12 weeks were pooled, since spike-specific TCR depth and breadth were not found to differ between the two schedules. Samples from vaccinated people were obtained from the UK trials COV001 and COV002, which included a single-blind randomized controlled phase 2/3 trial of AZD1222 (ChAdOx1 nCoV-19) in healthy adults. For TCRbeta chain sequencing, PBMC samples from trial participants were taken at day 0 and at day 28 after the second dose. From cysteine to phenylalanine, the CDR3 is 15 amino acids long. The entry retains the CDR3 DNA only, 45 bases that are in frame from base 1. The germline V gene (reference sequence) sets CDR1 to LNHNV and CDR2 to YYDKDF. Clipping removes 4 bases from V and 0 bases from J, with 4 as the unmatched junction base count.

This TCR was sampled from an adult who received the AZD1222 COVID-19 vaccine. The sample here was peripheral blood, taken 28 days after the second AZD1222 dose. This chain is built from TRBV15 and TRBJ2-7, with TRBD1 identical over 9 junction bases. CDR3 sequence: CATSMNRGLSYEQYF. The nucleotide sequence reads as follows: TGTGCCACCAGCATGAACAGGGGGCTCTCCTACGAGCAGTACTTC.